These 4 T cell receptor beta chains were sequenced from one sample in a study of blood T cells in healthy people across ages (dated by TCRdb to between 2014 and 2017). The library came from 5' RACE. A second PCR of roughly 6 to 11 cycles was run with a J-beta primer mix and a sample-barcoded 5' primer. TCRdb's own reprocessing of the public reads used fastp at Q25 and MiXCR and kept productive beta chains. Rows matching on CDR3 protein sequence are summarized as one entry with the most common DNA and genes. Recorded for this sample are fewer than 2,000,000 distinct CDR3 sequences; 30% to 40% of them occurred a single time. The ten largest make up 23% of the sample. The sequenced sample was blood. The receptors were gathered from a human donor in good health.

The chain couples TRBV24-1 to TRBJ2-3; D unclear. From germline, CDR1 is KGHDR and CDR2 SFDVKD. Trimming removed 1 base from V and 1 base from J, with 8 bases in between. This CDR3 has 15 amino acids. The CDR3: CATSDLQAGTDTQYF. CDR3 nucleotides: TGTGCCACCAGTGATTTACAAGCTGGCACAGATACGCAGTATTTT.

This clonotype was detected only a few times. The junction does not match germline at one end; this may be a read error. V gene TRBV20-1 combines with J gene TRBJ2-2, with D perhaps matching TRBD2 (6 bases). The CDR3 spans 14 residues. Germline V gives CDR1 DFQATT, CDR2 SNEGSKA (reference sequence). The CDR3 DNA reads TGCAGTGCCAGAGGTCCTAGCGCCACCGGGGAGCTGTTTTTT. Translation: CSARGPSATGELFF.

J is TRBJ1-5 and V is TRBV20-1; TRBD1 agrees at 7 bases. The ends lost 1 base at V and 3 bases at J; junction bases unmatched: 6. The CDR3 runs to 15 residues. Germline CDR1 is DFQATT and CDR2 is SNEGSKA (reference sequence). CDR3 loop: CSARVMGQFNQPQHF. CDR3 coding DNA: TGCAGTGCTAGAGTTATGGGACAGTTCAATCAGCCCCAGCATTTT.

The chain carries TRBV20-1 and TRBJ1-4; D might be TRBD1 (5 bases). Germline CDR1 and CDR2: DFQATT and SNEGSKA (reference sequence). The CDR3 sequence is 16 residues long. With 0 bases removed from V and 2 bases from J, the gap between germline ends came to 13 bases. The DNA for the CDR3 is TGCAGTGCTAGAGATCTCCAGGAGGGGACTAATGAAAAACTGTTTTTT. Its protein is CSARDLQEGTNEKLFF.